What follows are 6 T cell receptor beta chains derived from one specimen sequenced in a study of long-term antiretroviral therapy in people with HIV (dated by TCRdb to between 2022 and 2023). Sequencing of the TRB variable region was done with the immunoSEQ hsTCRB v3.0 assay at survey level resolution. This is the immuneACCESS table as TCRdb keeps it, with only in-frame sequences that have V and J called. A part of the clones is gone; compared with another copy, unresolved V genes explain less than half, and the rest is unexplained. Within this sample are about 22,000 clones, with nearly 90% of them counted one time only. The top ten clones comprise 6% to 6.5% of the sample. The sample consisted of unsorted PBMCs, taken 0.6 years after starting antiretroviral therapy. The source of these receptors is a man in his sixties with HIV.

For the CDR3, the DNA is TGTGCCAGCAGCGAATTCGCAGGTGGTAACGAGCAGTACTTC. This sequence encodes CASSEFAGGNEQYF. V and J are TRBV5-6 and TRBJ2-7; D is unresolved. The V and J ends lost 4 bases and 5 bases respectively, with 16 bases between them. This CDR3 region has 14 residues. The germline V gene encodes CDR1 SGHDT and CDR2 YYEEEE.

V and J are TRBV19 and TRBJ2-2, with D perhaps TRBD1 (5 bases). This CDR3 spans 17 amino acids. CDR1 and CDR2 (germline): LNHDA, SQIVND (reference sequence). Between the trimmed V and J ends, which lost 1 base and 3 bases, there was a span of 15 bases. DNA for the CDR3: TGTGCCAGTAGTATAGGTCCAGGGCGGCTAGACACCGGGGAGCTGTTTTTT. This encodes CASSIGPGRLDTGELFF.

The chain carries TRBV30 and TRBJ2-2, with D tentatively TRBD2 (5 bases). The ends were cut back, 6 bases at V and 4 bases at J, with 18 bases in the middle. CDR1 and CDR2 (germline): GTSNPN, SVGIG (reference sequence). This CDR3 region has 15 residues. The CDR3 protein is CACRLEIRGTGELFF. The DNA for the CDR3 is TGTGCCTGTAGACTGGAAATCCGGGGCACCGGGGAGCTGTTTTTT.

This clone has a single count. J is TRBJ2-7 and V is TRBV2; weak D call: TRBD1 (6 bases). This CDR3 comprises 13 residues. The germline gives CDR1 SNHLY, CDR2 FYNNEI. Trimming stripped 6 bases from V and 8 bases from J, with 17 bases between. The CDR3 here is CASSGQSYAQQYF. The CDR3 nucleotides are TGTGCCAGCAGCGGACAGTCCTACGCCCAGCAGTACTTC.

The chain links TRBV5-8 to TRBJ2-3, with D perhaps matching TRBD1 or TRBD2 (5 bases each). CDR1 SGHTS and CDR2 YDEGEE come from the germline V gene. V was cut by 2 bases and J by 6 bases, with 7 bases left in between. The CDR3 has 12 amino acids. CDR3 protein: CASSLWGDTQYF. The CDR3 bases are TGTGCCAGCAGCTTATGGGGGGATACGCAGTATTTT. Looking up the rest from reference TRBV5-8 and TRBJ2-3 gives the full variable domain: EAGVTQSPTHLIKTRGQQATLRCSPISGHTSVYWYQQALGLGLQFLLWYDEGEERNRGNFPPRFSGRQFPNYSSELNVNALELEDSALYLCASSLWGDTQYFGPGTRLTVL.

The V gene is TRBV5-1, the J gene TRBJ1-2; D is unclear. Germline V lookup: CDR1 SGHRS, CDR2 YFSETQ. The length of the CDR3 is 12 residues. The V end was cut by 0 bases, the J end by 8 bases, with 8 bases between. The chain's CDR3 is CASSLAGEGYTF. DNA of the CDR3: TGCGCCAGCAGCTTGGCCGGGGAAGGCTACACCTTC.